These 20 T cell receptor beta chains came from one sample sequenced in a study of T cells expressing NK-cell markers. TCRdb reprocessed the 5' RACE reads and stores each CDR3 protein as one record, lacking DNA. The listing records roughly 390,000 distinct CDR3 sequences. Sequences were obtained from blood T cells: a sorted CD56 or NKG2C T cell subset, CD4+ or CD8+ T cells, or bulk PBMC T cells (not recorded which). The receptors stem from a woman aged 50 to 60 in good health.

V is TRBV9 and J is TRBJ2-1; TCRdb calls TRBD2, which cannot be checked without DNA. Germline CDR1 SGDLS, CDR2 YYNGEE. The CDR3 has 15 residues. CDR3 protein: CASSSAAGAGNEQFF. Drawing the rest from reference TRBV9 and TRBJ2-1, the complete variable domain is DSGVTQTPKHLITATGQRVTLRCSPRSGDLSVYWYQQSLDQGLQFLIQYYNGEERAKGNILERFSAQQFPDLHSELNLSSLELGDSALYFCASSSAAGAGNEQFFGPGTRLTVL.

The rearrangement uses TRBV5-1 and TRBJ2-1; TCRdb picks TRBD2, but there is no DNA to check that call. Germline-derived CDR1 and CDR2 are SGHRS and YFSETQ. CDR3 length: 15 amino acids. This CDR3 is CASTLSGKTMIEQFF.

The rearrangement joins TRBV6-5 to TRBJ2-7; the D call of TRBD1 rests on TCRdb alone, since no DNA is present to check it. The CDR3 is made up of 14 amino acids. Germline V gene lookup returns CDR1 MNHEY and CDR2 SVGAGI. CDR3 loop: CASQEGQERYEQYF.

CDR3 region: CSAPGTSGGSYNEQFF. The V call is TRBV20-1, the J call TRBJ2-1; TCRdb gives TRBD2 as the D gene, but with no DNA this cannot be confirmed. The germline V gene encodes CDR1 DFQATT and CDR2 SNEGSKA (reference sequence). The CDR3 has 16 residues.

The chain recombines TRBV6-5 with TRBJ1-1. Per germline, CDR1 MNHEY and CDR2 SVGAGI. This CDR3 is 16 amino acids long. The chain's CDR3 is CASSYQFSEGNTEAFF.

This chain connects TRBV5-1 to TRBJ2-1. Germline V CDR1 and CDR2: SGHRS, YFSETQ. The CDR3 sequence is 13 residues long. CDR3: CASSWDYWNEQFF.

V and J are TRBV12-3 or TRBV12-4 and TRBJ1-1; TCRdb gives TRBD1 as the D gene, but with no DNA this cannot be confirmed. This CDR3 comprises 15 residues. CDR3 sequence: CASSLGTGMNTEAFF.

The CDR3 spells CASSPPSKGRLNTEAFF. The genes are TRBV18 and TRBJ1-1; TCRdb calls TRBD1, which cannot be checked without DNA. The CDR3 contains 17 residues. Germline values: CDR1 KGHSH, CDR2 LQKENI.

The chain is built from TRBV5-6 and TRBJ1-3. The V gene's germline CDR1 is SGHDT and CDR2 YYEEEE. The CDR3 length is 12 residues. CDR3: CASSLQMNTIYF. The full variable domain, its missing parts supplied by reference TRBV5-6 and TRBJ1-3, is DAGVTQSPTHLIKTRGQQVTLRCSPKSGHDTVSWYQQALGQGPQFIFQYYEEEERQRGNFPDRFSGHQFPNYSSELNVNALLLGDSALYLCASSLQMNTIYFGEGSWLTVV.

V is TRBV11-2 and J is TRBJ1-1; TCRdb outputs TRBD1, but without DNA this stays unchecked. The CDR3 sequence is 13 residues long. Germline lookup yields CDR1 SGHAT and CDR2 FQNNGV. CDR3 amino acids: CASGVQGSTEAFF. Looking up the rest from reference TRBV11-2 and TRBJ1-1 gives the full variable domain: EAGVAQSPRYKIIEKRQSVAFWCNPISGHATLYWYQQILGQGPKLLIQFQNNGVVDDSQLPKDRFSAERLKGVDSTLKIQPAKLEDSAVYLCASGVQGSTEAFFGQGTRLTVV.

The genes are TRBV10-3 and TRBJ2-5; the D call of TRBD1 rests on TCRdb alone, since no DNA is present to check it. CDR1 and CDR2 from the germline V gene are ENHRY and SYGVKD. The CDR3 has 14 residues. CDR3 residues: CAISRQGALETQYF.

The chain employs TRBV5-1 and TRBJ2-7; the TCRdb call, TRBD1, lacks DNA for checking. Germline V gene sequence: CDR1 SGHRS, CDR2 YFSETQ. CDR3 length: 14 residues. CDR3 protein: CASSLPGQGDEQYF.

V usage is TRBV11-3 and J usage is TRBJ1-2. The CDR3 length is 15 residues. Germline CDR1 and CDR2: SGHNT and YENEEA. The CDR3 spells CASSLETGREYGYTF.

The rearrangement joins TRBV27 to TRBJ2-7; the TCRdb D gene call, TRBD1, has no DNA to confirm it. The CDR3 loop spans 15 amino acids. Germline V gene data show CDR1 as MNHEY and CDR2 as SMNVEV (reference sequence). The chain's CDR3 is CASSSQTGQLAGQYF.

This chain uses TRBV3-1 with TRBJ2-3; TCRdb picks TRBD2, but there is no DNA to check that call. Germline loops: CDR1 LGHDT, CDR2 YNNKEL (reference sequence). CDR3 length equals 16 residues. This chain's CDR3 is CASSPRDFGGTDTQYF.

V gene TRBV12-3 or TRBV12-4 combines with J gene TRBJ2-1; lacking DNA, the TRBD1 call made by TCRdb goes unchecked. The CDR3 runs to 16 residues. The CDR3 region is CASSIMGRLDVNEQFF.

The chain couples TRBV24-1 to TRBJ1-2; TCRdb gives TRBD1 as the D gene, but with no DNA this cannot be confirmed. The CDR3 is made up of 14 amino acids. Germline V lookup: CDR1 KGHDR, CDR2 SFDVKD. CDR3 in amino acids: CATSEVGGLGGYTF.

V and J are TRBV7-3 and TRBJ2-7; TCRdb calls TRBD2, which cannot be checked without DNA. Germline assignment: CDR1 SGHTA and CDR2 FQGTGA. The CDR3 loop spans 13 amino acids. The chain's CDR3 is CASSLGDRWEQYF.

J is TRBJ2-4 and V is TRBV20-1; TCRdb's D call of TRBD2 is untestable without DNA. Germline CDR1 and CDR2: DFQATT and SNEGSKA (reference sequence). The CDR3 sequence is 13 residues long. The CDR3 is CSAKPGLASIQYF.

The genes are TRBV20-1 and TRBJ2-1; TCRdb's D gene call, TRBD2, goes unchecked for lack of DNA. The CDR3 is made up of 14 amino acids. The germline V gene encodes CDR1 DFQATT and CDR2 SNEGSKA (reference sequence). This chain's CDR3 is CSARGWREYNEQFF.